A single sample gave rise to the 29 T cell receptor beta chains below, sequenced in a study of blood T cell dynamics during melanoma immunotherapy (dated by TCRdb to the early 2020s). The library was built by means of the immunoSEQ multiplex PCR assay. TCRdb took this table from immuneACCESS and kept in-frame rearrangements with V and J called. Such tables lack part of the clones; where checked against another copy, unresolved V genes explain under half of the gap, and the rest is unexplained. A total of 2,000 or so clones appear in this sample, 90% to 95% of them only once. Of the sample, approximately 0.98% is held by the ten largest clones. The time point label, read with the paper, signifies: week 3, after first cycle of checkpoint inhibitor. Sequenced here: effector memory CD8+ T cells from blood, sampled from a patient treated with checkpoint blockade. These receptors originate from a human donor with melanoma.

This chain links TRBV28 with TRBJ2-1; D not certain. This CDR3 region has 12 residues. Germline CDR1 MDHEN, CDR2 SYDVKM. Trimming pared 6 bases from V and 5 bases from J, leaving 8 bases between. CDR3 bases: TGTGCCAGCAGCCTCTCGGACAATGAGCAGTTCTTC. Its protein is CASSLSDNEQFF.

The rearrangement uses TRBV7-3 and TRBJ2-1; 9 bases match TRBD2. There are 17 residues in the CDR3. CDR1 is SGHTA and CDR2 is FQGTGA in the germline V gene. V was pared by 3 bases and J by 0 bases, with 6 bases of the junction left unmatched. The CDR3 DNA reads TGTGCCAGCAGCTTTGGGGCTAGCGGGACCTCCTACAATGAGCAGTTCTTC. Its protein is CASSFGASGTSYNEQFF.

The chain uses TRBV4-3 and TRBJ2-7; D is unclear. Germline V CDR1 and CDR2: LGHNA, YSLEER. The CDR3 runs 13 residues. V dropped 0 bases and J dropped 3 bases, with 6 bases sitting between them. CDR3 in amino acids: CASSQDASYEQYF. The CDR3 coding sequence is TGCGCCAGCAGCCAAGATGCGAGCTACGAGCAGTACTTC.

The V and J genes are TRBV28 and TRBJ1-4; D is unclear. The V end was cut by 3 bases, the J end by 8 bases, with 7 bases between. Germline V gene data show CDR1 as MDHEN and CDR2 as SYDVKM. There are 12 residues in the CDR3. The CDR3 DNA reads TGTGCCAGCAGTTTCATTGAGGAAAAACTGTTTTTT. Translating gives CASSFIEEKLFF.

The chain has TRBV11-2 and TRBJ2-7, with D tentatively TRBD2 (5 bases). The V gene lost 0 bases and the J gene lost 4 bases, with 19 bases spanning the gap. CDR1 is SGHAT, CDR2 FQNNGV, per germline. CDR3 length: 17 residues. This CDR3 is CASSLDHRGGSDYEQYF. The DNA for the CDR3 is TGTGCCAGCAGCTTAGATCACCGCGGTGGGAGCGATTACGAGCAGTACTTC.

The chain combines TRBV30 with TRBJ2-3; TRBD2 matches at 8 bases. The germline V gene has CDR1 GTSNPN and CDR2 SVGIG (reference sequence). Trimming took 5 bases from V and 4 from J; bases not matched to a gene: 5. This CDR3 region has 13 residues. CDR3 in amino acids: CAWGSGSADTQYF. Written as DNA, the CDR3 is TGTGCCTGGGGGAGCGGGAGTGCAGATACGCAGTATTTT. Based on the CDR3 plus reference TRBV30 and TRBJ2-3, the full variable domain is SQTIHQWPATLVQPVGSPLSLECTVEGTSNPNLYWYRQAAGRGLQLLFYSVGIGQISSEVPQNLSASRPQDRQFILSSKKLLLSDSGFYLCAWGSGSADTQYFGPGTRLTVL.

This chain connects TRBV30 to TRBJ1-1, with a weak D call TRBD1 (5 bases). CDR1 is GTSNPN, CDR2 SVGIG, per germline (reference sequence). Trimming removed 8 bases at V and 1 base at J, with 14 bases between. CDR3 length: 13 residues. The CDR3 sequence: CAGYGAENTEAFF. CDR3 nucleotide sequence: TGTGCCGGATACGGGGCGGAGAACACTGAAGCTTTCTTT. Full variable domain (missing parts from reference TRBV30 and TRBJ1-1): SQTIHQWPATLVQPVGSPLSLECTVEGTSNPNLYWYRQAAGRGLQLLFYSVGIGQISSEVPQNLSASRPQDRQFILSSKKLLLSDSGFYLCAGYGAENTEAFFGQGTRLTVV.

The V call is TRBV7-9, the J call TRBJ1-1, with 7 bases fitting TRBD1. The germline V gene has CDR1 SEHNR and CDR2 FQNEAQ (reference sequence). The junction had 5 bases not matched to a gene; V was cut back by 0 bases and J by 1 base. CDR3 length: 16 residues. The DNA for the CDR3 is TGTGCCAGCAGCTTAGCGGGACAGAGAAAGAACACTGAAGCTTTCTTT. Translated: CASSLAGQRKNTEAFF.

The J gene is TRBJ1-6, the V gene TRBV28; TRBD1 aligns across 8 bases. There are 13 residues in the CDR3. The J segment lost 10 bases and the V segment lost 6 bases, leaving 5 bases of the junction unmatched. Germline loops: CDR1 MDHEN, CDR2 SYDVKM. The CDR3 nucleotides are TGTGCCAGCAGATATGACAGGGGATCACCCCTCCACTTT. Amino acids: CASRYDRGSPLHF.

The chain links TRBV19 to TRBJ2-7; maybe TRBD1 (5 bases). Trimming took 2 bases from V and 5 from J, leaving 10 bases between them. CDR3 length: 13 amino acids. Germline values: CDR1 LNHDA, CDR2 SQIVND (reference sequence). This CDR3 reads CASSILGADEQYF. The CDR3 nucleotides read TGTGCCAGTAGTATACTAGGGGCAGACGAGCAGTACTTC.

As DNA, the CDR3 is TGTGCCTGGAGTATCGGGGGGGCAGGGACTGAAGCTTTCTTT. Translated, it gives CAWSIGGAGTEAFF. The gene calls are TRBV30 and TRBJ1-1; maybe TRBD1 (6 bases). V lost 2 bases, J lost 5 bases, and 15 bases lay in between. The CDR3 has 14 amino acids. Germline-derived CDR1 and CDR2 are GTSNPN and SVGIG (reference sequence).

The chain recombines TRBV7-6 with TRBJ1-4; TRBD1 is a possible D gene (6 bases). CDR1 SGHVS and CDR2 FNYEAQ come from the germline V gene. The V and J ends lost 1 base and 8 bases respectively, with 14 bases between them. The CDR3 sequence is 15 residues long. The CDR3 bases are TGTGCCAGCAGCTTAGAACGACAGGCAGGGGAAAAACTGTTTTTT. It codes for CASSLERQAGEKLFF.

The V and J genes are TRBV29-1 and TRBJ1-2; 8 nucleotides line up with TRBD1. Looked up from germline, CDR1 is SQVTM and CDR2 is ANQGSEA. The CDR3 loop spans 15 amino acids. Losses at the gene ends were 7 bases for V and 0 bases for J; bases not matched to a gene: 10. The DNA of the CDR3 is TGCAGCGCCGGAGGACAGGGCGAGGCTAACTATGGCTACACCTTC. Amino acids: CSAGGQGEANYGYTF.

V usage is TRBV15 and J usage is TRBJ1-1; 9 bases are a match to TRBD1. V lost 2 bases, J lost 1 base, and 2 bases stayed unmatched. The germline CDR1 and CDR2 sequences are LNHNV and YYDKDF (reference sequence). This CDR3 has 15 residues. CDR3 amino acids: CATSRTGQGNTEAFF. DNA for the CDR3: TGTGCCACCAGCAGAACGGGACAGGGGAACACTGAAGCTTTCTTT. Drawing the rest from reference TRBV15 and TRBJ1-1, the complete variable domain is DAMVIQNPRYQVTQFGKPVTLSCSQTLNHNVMYWYQQKSSQAPKLLFHYYDKDFNNEADTPDNFQSRRPNTSFCFLDIRSPGLGDTAMYLCATSRTGQGNTEAFFGQGTRLTVV.

The chain links TRBV7-8 to TRBJ2-1; 12 bases align to TRBD2. The V and J ends lost 0 bases and 4 bases, in that order; junction bases with no gene match: 10. The CDR3 runs to 19 residues. Germline loops: CDR1 SGHVS, CDR2 FQNEAQ. Here the CDR3 DNA reads TGTGCCAGCAGCTTAGCCCGCTCCGGGACTAGCGGGCCATACAATGAGCAGTTCTTC. This codes for CASSLARSGTSGPYNEQFF. The full variable domain, rest sourced from reference TRBV7-8 and TRBJ2-1, is GAGVSQSPRYKVAKRGQDVALRCDPISGHVSLFWYQQALGQGPEFLTYFQNEAQLDKSGLPSDRFFAERPEGSVSTLKIQRTQQEDSAVYLCASSLARSGTSGPYNEQFFGPGTRLTVL.

The chain couples TRBV19 to TRBJ2-1, with 9 bases identical to TRBD1. Germline V lookup: CDR1 LNHDA, CDR2 SQIVND (reference sequence). After removal of 1 base from V and 9 bases from J, the junction contained 10 bases not matched to a gene. This CDR3 contains 16 residues. CDR3 loop: CASSIGQQGAGSEQFF. CDR3 in DNA: TGTGCCAGTAGTATAGGCCAACAGGGGGCAGGTAGTGAGCAGTTCTTC. Filled out from reference TRBV19 and TRBJ2-1, the complete variable domain reads DGGITQSPKYLFRKEGQNVTLSCEQNLNHDAMYWYRQDPGQGLRLIYYSQIVNDFQKGDIAEGYSVSREKKESFPLTVTSAQKNPTAFYLCASSIGQQGAGSEQFFGPGTRLTVL.

V and J are TRBV19 and TRBJ1-5; D not resolved. CDR1 and CDR2 (germline): LNHDA, SQIVND (reference sequence). The CDR3 has 14 residues. Trimming shortened V by 5 bases and J by 6 bases, and 14 bases separated the two germline ends. The CDR3 DNA sequence: TGTGCCAGTAGTCTGAACCCCCTCACTCAGCCCCAGCATTTT. Protein sequence: CASSLNPLTQPQHF.

The CDR3 nucleotides are TGTGCCAGTAGCCCGATCGGGACAGGGAGCACTGAAGCTTTCTTT. Its translation: CASSPIGTGSTEAFF. This chain uses TRBV19 with TRBJ1-1; 9 positions match TRBD1. Losses at the gene ends were 6 bases for V and 4 bases for J; bases not matched to a gene: 9. Germline values: CDR1 LNHDA, CDR2 SQIVND (reference sequence). This CDR3 is built from 15 residues.

The V and J genes are TRBV4-3 and TRBJ1-3; D is ambiguous. CDR3 size: 12 residues. Germline assignment: CDR1 LGHNA and CDR2 YSLEER. The V end lost 0 bases, the J end lost 4 bases, and 1 base lay between the germline ends. CDR3 DNA: TGCGCCAGCAGCCAAGAAGGAAACACCATATATTTT. Residues: CASSQEGNTIYF.

A remark on this clone: One end of the junction fails to match germline, which may point to a read error. The chain combines TRBV28 with TRBJ1-4, with TRBD1 identical over 12 bases. CDR1 is MDHEN and CDR2 is SYDVKM in the germline V gene. The CDR3 is 17 residues long. In nucleotides, the CDR3 is TGTGCCAGCAGTTCTATGGGACAGGGGGCGCGGAGTGAAAGACTGTTTTTT. The encoded protein is CASSSMGQGARSERLFF.

Written as DNA, the CDR3 is TGTGCCAGCAGCTTGGGGACAGCCAACTATGGCTACACCTTC. It yields the protein CASSLGTANYGYTF. The chain links TRBV5-4 to TRBJ1-2; the D gene is possibly TRBD1 (6 bases). V gave up 0 bases and J gave up 2 bases, with 8 bases separating them. The germline V gene has CDR1 SGHNT and CDR2 YYREEE (reference sequence). This CDR3 spans 14 amino acids.

This clone was observed once. In nucleotides, the CDR3 is TGTGCCAGCGGGACTAGCGTTGCCTACGAGCAGTACTTC. Translation: CASGTSVAYEQYF. This sequence joins TRBV28 and TRBJ2-7; 10 nucleotides align to TRBD2. The V gene end was trimmed by 8 bases and the J gene end by 2 bases; junction bases not matched to a gene: 3. The CDR3 is made up of 13 amino acids. Germline V CDR1 and CDR2: MDHEN, SYDVKM.

Here the CDR3 reads CSVPGEYEQYF. CDR3 sequence (DNA): TGCAGCGTCCCAGGCGAGTACGAGCAGTACTTC. V gene TRBV29-1 combines with J gene TRBJ2-7; no definite D call. The germline CDR1 and CDR2 sequences are SQVTM and ANQGSEA. V gave up 6 bases and J gave up 4 bases, with 10 bases separating them. The CDR3 sequence is 11 residues long.

The V and J genes are TRBV28 and TRBJ1-1; 12 bases are a match to TRBD1. With 4 bases clipped from V and 4 bases from J, the junction kept 7 bases outside the gene matches. Per the germline V gene, CDR1 is MDHEN and CDR2 is SYDVKM. The CDR3 loop spans 16 amino acids. CDR3 in amino acids: CASSWGQGARVTEAFF. CDR3 sequence (DNA): TGTGCCAGCAGTTGGGGACAGGGGGCGCGGGTCACTGAAGCTTTCTTT.

This sequence joins TRBV29-1 and TRBJ2-1; 11 bases are a match to TRBD1. Germline CDR1 is SQVTM and CDR2 is ANQGSEA. The length of the CDR3 is 14 residues. The J segment lost 6 bases and the V segment lost 2 bases, leaving 3 bases of the junction unmatched. The CDR3 spells CSVEPGTGGNEQFF. Written as DNA, the CDR3 is TGCAGCGTTGAACCAGGGACAGGGGGCAATGAGCAGTTCTTC.

The CDR3 DNA sequence: TGTGCCAGTAGTAGAGGGACCGGGGGGATGGATGAGCAGTTCTTC. Translated, it gives CASSRGTGGMDEQFF. V is TRBV19 and J is TRBJ2-1, with 7 bases fitting TRBD2. There are 15 residues in the CDR3. Unmatched junction bases numbered 11, after V lost 4 bases and J lost 8 bases. From germline, CDR1 is LNHDA and CDR2 SQIVND (reference sequence).

The genes are TRBV6-5 and TRBJ2-5, with TRBD1 as a possible D gene (5 bases). The J call may be mistaken, given a closer DNA end match to TRBJ2-7. CDR1 MNHEY and CDR2 SVGAGI come from the germline V gene. The CDR3 covers 16 residues. In DNA, the CDR3 is TGTGCCAGCAGTTACTCGACAGCTATAGAGAACTACGAGCAGTACTTC. Residues: CASSYSTAIENYEQYF.

The rearrangement links TRBV15 to TRBJ2-7; TRBD1 agrees at 7 bases. Germline-derived CDR1 and CDR2 are LNHNV and YYDKDF (reference sequence). CDR3 size: 15 residues. The V gene end was trimmed by 4 bases and the J gene end by 4 bases; junction bases not matched to a gene: 10. The CDR3: CATSMVTGLRYEQYF. CDR3 in DNA: TGTGCCACCAGCATGGTGACAGGGCTAAGGTACGAGCAGTACTTC.

This clone was seen just once. For the CDR3, the DNA is TGTGCCAGCAGCTTAGTTGAAGCGGGAGCTCGTGAGCAGTTCTTC. Encoded protein: CASSLVEAGAREQFF. The V gene is TRBV7-6, the J gene TRBJ2-1; 8 nucleotides align to TRBD2. The CDR3 runs 15 residues. V was clipped by 1 base and J by 9 bases; unmatched bases: 8. From germline, CDR1 is SGHVS and CDR2 FNYEAQ.